These T cell receptor beta chains were read from a single sample in a study of T cell changes during pregnancy in multiple sclerosis. Sequencing used immunoSEQ multiplex PCR; TCRdb keeps in-frame clones, though not all of them. The data hold tens of thousands of clones, with about nine tenths observed a single time. The sequenced sample was peripheral blood, obtained after pregnancy. Source of these receptors: a female donor in good health, enrolled as a control in a pregnancy study. The CDR3 runs from the conserved cysteine through the conserved F or W.

cdr3_aa: CASSLRDNRGNSPLHF
v_call: TRBV19
j_call: TRBJ1-6
cdr3_length: 16

cdr3_aa: CASSAHRGRNTEAFF
v_call: TRBV5-4
j_call: TRBJ1-1
cdr3_length: 15

cdr3_aa: CASSRENYGYTF
v_call: TRBV7-9
j_call: TRBJ1-2
cdr3_length: 12

cdr3_aa: CASSFSQGESIYEQYF
v_call: TRBV5-8
j_call: TRBJ2-7
cdr3_length: 16

cdr3_aa: CASSLQGRSTEAFF
v_call: TRBV5-6
j_call: TRBJ1-1
cdr3_length: 14

cdr3_aa: CATGTSGTLQETQYF
v_call: TRBV2
j_call: TRBJ2-5
cdr3_length: 15

cdr3_aa: CASSLNRGTNTGELFF
v_call: TRBV27
j_call: TRBJ2-2
cdr3_length: 16

cdr3_aa: CASRSGLSGANVLTF
v_call: TRBV7-9
j_call: TRBJ2-6
cdr3_length: 15

cdr3_aa: CASSATPARDTGELFF
v_call: TRBV5-1
j_call: TRBJ2-2
cdr3_length: 16

cdr3_aa: CASSQKRDFLSKYF
v_call: TRBV4-3
j_call: TRBJ2-7
cdr3_length: 14

cdr3_aa: CATSRDYSSNQPQHF
v_call: TRBV15
j_call: TRBJ1-5
cdr3_length: 15

cdr3_aa: CASSADRDEQYF
v_call: TRBV18
j_call: TRBJ2-7
cdr3_length: 12

cdr3_aa: CSVAPNPGTGGYEQYF
v_call: TRBV29-1
j_call: TRBJ2-7
cdr3_length: 16

cdr3_aa: CASSLDRGLSNQPQHF
v_call: TRBV19
j_call: TRBJ1-5
cdr3_length: 16

cdr3_aa: CAWSRETGVGGNTIYF
v_call: TRBV30
j_call: TRBJ1-3
cdr3_length: 16

cdr3_aa: CASQRGSGNTIYF
v_call: TRBV19
j_call: TRBJ1-3
cdr3_length: 13

cdr3_aa: CASSQGRNTEAFF
v_call: TRBV4-3
j_call: TRBJ1-1
cdr3_length: 13

cdr3_aa: CASSLDRGNSPLHF
v_call: TRBV11-2
j_call: TRBJ1-6
cdr3_length: 14

cdr3_aa: CAWSPRGNQPQHF
v_call: TRBV30
j_call: TRBJ1-5
cdr3_length: 13

cdr3_aa: CASSEHRDYGYTF
v_call: TRBV6-1
j_call: TRBJ1-2
cdr3_length: 13

cdr3_aa: CASSQGTGDYNSPLHF
v_call: TRBV4-1
j_call: TRBJ1-6
cdr3_length: 16

cdr3_aa: CASSFGQGSGETQYF
v_call: TRBV27
j_call: TRBJ2-5
cdr3_length: 15

cdr3_aa: CASSYEASLNTEAFF
v_call: TRBV6-5
j_call: TRBJ1-1
cdr3_length: 15

cdr3_aa: CASSLGVRKDQPQHF
v_call: TRBV5-6
j_call: TRBJ1-5
cdr3_length: 15

cdr3_aa: CASSLIRTQNTEAFF
v_call: TRBV11-2
j_call: TRBJ1-1
cdr3_length: 15

cdr3_aa: CASYGGGAAIEGGYTF
v_call: TRBV7-9
j_call: TRBJ1-2
cdr3_length: 16